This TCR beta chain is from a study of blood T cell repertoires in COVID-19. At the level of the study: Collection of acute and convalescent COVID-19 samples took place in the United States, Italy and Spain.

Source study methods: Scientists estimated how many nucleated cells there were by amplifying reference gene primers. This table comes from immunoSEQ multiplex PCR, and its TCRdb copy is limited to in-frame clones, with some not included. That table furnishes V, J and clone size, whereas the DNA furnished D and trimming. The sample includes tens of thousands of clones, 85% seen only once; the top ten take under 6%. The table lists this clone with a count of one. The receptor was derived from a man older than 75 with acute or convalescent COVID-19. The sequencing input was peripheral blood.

CDR3 loop: CASSGDREKLFF. The DNA for the CDR3 is TGTGCCAGCAGCGGGGACAGGGAAAAACTGTTTTTT. The chain has TRBV6-5 and TRBJ1-4, with TRBD1 matching over 8 bases. CDR1 is MNHEY, CDR2 SVGAGI, per germline. The CDR3 spans 12 residues. Trimming took 6 bases from V and 8 from J; bases not matched to a gene: 2.